The 25 T cell receptor beta chains presented below share a single source sample, sequenced in a study of graft-versus-host responses after intestinal transplantation. These receptors have no known antigen. Sequencing used immunoSEQ multiplex PCR; TCRdb keeps in-frame clones, though not all of them. The data hold around 97,000 clones, with 90% to 95% observed a single time. The specimen comprised unstimulated CD4+ T cells sorted from spleen or lymph node cells, sampled before transplant. These TCRs come from a human donor who was the organ donor for an intestinal transplant.

The rearrangement uses TRBV7-2 and TRBJ1-1; D not resolved. The CDR3 totals 12 residues. Germline values: CDR1 SGHTA, CDR2 FQGNSA. With 5 bases removed from V and 0 bases from J, the gap between germline ends came to 4 bases. This CDR3 reads CASSRMNTEAFF. DNA of the CDR3: TGTGCCAGCAGCCGTATGAACACTGAAGCTTTCTTT.

This clone was detected a few times. This chain connects TRBV19 to TRBJ1-1; D ambiguous. CDR3 length equals 13 residues. Germline CDR1 reads LNHDA; CDR2 reads SQIVND (reference sequence). V gave up 4 bases and J gave up 0 bases, with 6 bases separating them. CDR3 region: CASSTFMNTEAFF. DNA for the CDR3: TGTGCCAGTAGTACATTCATGAACACTGAAGCTTTCTTT.

This chain uses TRBV9 with TRBJ1-1; D is unclear. There are 14 residues in the CDR3. The germline gives CDR1 SGDLS, CDR2 YYNGEE. V dropped 0 bases and J dropped 0 bases, with 6 bases sitting between them. CDR3 in DNA: TGTGCCAGCAGCGTAGCGACAATGAACACTGAAGCTTTCTTT. It is translated as CASSVATMNTEAFF.

The gene calls are TRBV4-1 and TRBJ1-1; no reliable D call. Germline V gene sequence: CDR1 MGHRA, CDR2 YSYEKL. The V end lost 0 bases, the J end lost 1 base, and 15 bases lay between the germline ends. The CDR3 is 17 residues long. The CDR3 DNA follows: TGCGCCAGCAGCCAAGATCCCGCTGCCATGCGGAACACTGAAGCTTTCTTT. As protein: CASSQDPAAMRNTEAFF.

V is TRBV28 and J is TRBJ2-7, with D possibly TRBD2 on 5 matching bases. The V gene's germline CDR1 is MDHEN and CDR2 SYDVKM. Trimming removed 5 bases at V and 1 base at J, with 18 bases between. The CDR3 is 16 amino acids. The DNA for the CDR3 is TGTGCCAGCAGTGCCCTTTTCGGGGAGAGATCCTACGAGCAGTACTTC. Translation gives CASSALFGERSYEQYF.

The chain carries TRBV7-2 and TRBJ2-1; 7 bases fit TRBD1. The germline CDR1 and CDR2 sequences are SGHTA and FQGNSA. The J segment lost 4 bases and the V segment lost 1 base, leaving 4 bases of the junction unmatched. CDR3 length: 15 amino acids. The CDR3 DNA is TGTGCCAGCAGCTTAGGAAGGACAGGTTACAATGAGCAGTTCTTC. Translating gives CASSLGRTGYNEQFF.

The V and J genes are TRBV6-6 and TRBJ1-5; 8 bases fit TRBD1. The CDR3 loop spans 15 amino acids. With 6 bases clipped from V and 5 bases from J, the junction kept 9 bases outside the gene matches. The V gene's germline CDR1 is MNHNY and CDR2 SVGAGI (reference sequence). As DNA, the CDR3 is TGTGCCAGCAGCCCCAGGGGGCGGACGCATCAGCCCCAGCATTTT. Its protein product is CASSPRGRTHQPQHF.

The rearrangement uses TRBV7-2 and TRBJ1-4, with 10 bases fitting TRBD1. The CDR3 has 15 residues. Germline assignment: CDR1 SGHTA and CDR2 FQGNSA. V trimming: 5 bases; J trimming: 8 bases; junction bases outside the gene matches: 8. CDR3 nucleotide sequence: TGTGCCAGCAGCGAGCCGGGACAGGGGACCGAAAAACTGTTTTTT. It yields the protein CASSEPGQGTEKLFF.

The gene calls are TRBV4-3 and TRBJ2-3; 12 bases align to TRBD2. CDR1 and CDR2 from the germline V gene are LGHNA and YSLEER. The CDR3 is 19 residues long. The J segment lost 0 bases and the V segment lost 0 bases, leaving 7 bases of the junction unmatched. The CDR3 here is CASSQDDRTSGVSTDTQYF. CDR3 nucleotide sequence: TGCGCCAGCAGCCAAGATGATAGGACTAGCGGGGTTAGCACAGATACGCAGTATTTT.

This chain uses TRBV13 with TRBJ2-3, with a weak D call TRBD2 (7 bases). Germline assignment: CDR1 PRHDT and CDR2 FYEKMQ (reference sequence). This CDR3 contains 16 residues. V was clipped by 1 base and J by 2 bases, with 13 bases between them. The CDR3 DNA reads as TGTGCCAGCAGCTTAGAGGCGGGGGCCAACACAGATACGCAGTATTTT. It is translated as CASSLEAGANTDTQYF.

This chain joins TRBV5-6 and TRBJ1-2; D may be TRBD1 (5 bases). This CDR3 has 16 residues. Germline V gene sequence: CDR1 SGHDT, CDR2 YYEEEE. The V gene lost 5 bases and the J gene lost 0 bases, with 17 bases spanning the gap. CDR3 in DNA: TGTGCCAGCAGGATACAGGAGTTTGGAGCTAACTATGGCTACACCTTC. Translated, it gives CASRIQEFGANYGYTF.

The chain couples TRBV11-2 to TRBJ1-2; D is unresolved. The length of the CDR3 is 14 residues. The germline gives CDR1 SGHAT, CDR2 FQNNGV. V was cut by 5 bases and J by 4 bases, with 14 bases left in between. The CDR3 DNA is TGTGCCAGCAGCACGAACCCCAGATTCTATGGCTACACCTTC. Amino acids: CASSTNPRFYGYTF.

The chain recombines TRBV28 with TRBJ2-7; 8 bases map to TRBD1. The CDR3 runs to 15 residues. Trimming removed 1 base from V and 3 bases from J; junction bases left unmatched: 5. Germline V gives CDR1 MDHEN, CDR2 SYDVKM. CDR3 residues: CASSLFGTGFYEQYF. CDR3 sequence (DNA): TGTGCCAGCAGTTTATTTGGGACAGGCTTCTACGAGCAGTACTTC.

This clone was found once. CDR3 sequence (DNA): TGTGCCAGCAACCTGGACAGGGTCTATGGCTACACCTTC. Amino acids: CASNLDRVYGYTF. The chain uses TRBV7-9 and TRBJ1-2; 8 nucleotides match TRBD1. In germline, CDR1 is SEHNR, CDR2 FQNEAQ (reference sequence). V trimming: 7 bases; J trimming: 4 bases; junction bases outside the gene matches: 5. This CDR3 has 13 residues.

The chain carries TRBV27 and TRBJ2-1; 12 nucleotides match TRBD2. This CDR3 is 14 amino acids long. The trim removed 8 bases at V and 7 bases at J, leaving 6 bases unmatched. Germline CDR1 MNHEY, CDR2 SMNVEV (reference sequence). In DNA form, the CDR3 reads TGTGCCAGCCTAGGACTAGCGGGGAGGAATGAGCAGTTCTTC. This translates into CASLGLAGRNEQFF.

This chain joins TRBV4-1 and TRBJ2-2; D is possibly TRBD1 (6 bases). V lost 2 bases, J lost 4 bases, and 14 bases lay in between. Germline V gene sequence: CDR1 MGHRA, CDR2 YSYEKL. The CDR3 is 16 amino acids. CDR3 sequence reads: CASSQYTQGATGELFF. CDR3 nucleotides: TGCGCCAGCAGCCAATATACACAGGGTGCCACCGGGGAGCTGTTTTTT.

This clone appeared a single time. The J gene is TRBJ1-2, the V gene TRBV28; 7 bases line up with TRBD1. The CDR3 is made up of 13 amino acids. Trimming removed 4 bases from V and 8 bases from J; junction bases left unmatched: 7. Germline V gives CDR1 MDHEN, CDR2 SYDVKM. The CDR3 sequence is CASSYQQGKGYTF. CDR3 nucleotides: TGTGCCAGCAGTTATCAACAGGGGAAGGGCTACACCTTC.

The chain employs TRBV7-2 and TRBJ2-3; maybe TRBD2 (6 bases). The V end was cut by 1 base, the J end by 6 bases, with 8 bases between. This CDR3 contains 13 residues. The V gene's germline CDR1 is SGHTA and CDR2 FQGNSA. DNA for the CDR3: TGTGCCAGCAGCTTAGATCGGGGGGATACGCAGTATTTT. Its protein is CASSLDRGDTQYF.

This chain uses TRBV15 with TRBJ2-7; 9 bases are a match to TRBD1. Germline CDR1 and CDR2: LNHNV and YYDKDF (reference sequence). The CDR3 has 15 amino acids. V lost 1 base to trimming and J lost 7 bases; unmatched junction nucleotides: 8. CDR3 amino acids: CATSRAPGQGEEQYF. As DNA, the CDR3 is TGTGCCACCAGCAGAGCTCCGGGACAGGGTGAGGAGCAGTACTTC.

This clone appeared a single time. V gene TRBV5-1 combines with J gene TRBJ1-1, with 7 positions matching TRBD1. Germline V CDR1 and CDR2: SGHRS, YFSETQ. CDR3 length equals 14 residues. J gave up 0 bases and V 6 bases, and 5 bases lay outside the gene matches. This CDR3 is CASTPDRVNTEAFF. DNA for the CDR3: TGCGCCAGCACCCCAGACAGGGTGAACACTGAAGCTTTCTTT.

This chain links TRBV18 with TRBJ1-4; perhaps TRBD1 as D (6 bases). Trimming stripped 0 bases from V and 10 bases from J, with 9 bases between. The CDR3 consists of 13 residues. CDR1 KGHSH and CDR2 LQKENI come from the germline V gene. The CDR3 bases are TGTGCCAGCTCACCACCGGGACATGGAAAACTGTTTTTT. Protein product: CASSPPGHGKLFF.

The chain couples TRBV7-2 to TRBJ2-1; TRBD2 is a possible D gene (6 bases). V lost 5 bases and J 7 bases, leaving 12 bases between the germline ends. Germline loops: CDR1 SGHTA, CDR2 FQGNSA. The CDR3 has 13 amino acids. The CDR3 protein is CASSPFGGNEQFF. DNA for the CDR3: TGTGCCAGCAGCCCGTTCGGAGGGAATGAGCAGTTCTTC.

This chain joins TRBV19 and TRBJ2-3, with D possibly matching TRBD2 (6 bases). Trimming cost V 7 bases and J 3 bases, with 26 bases left between them. Looked up from germline, CDR1 is LNHDA and CDR2 is SQIVND (reference sequence). This CDR3 is 18 amino acids long. The CDR3 region has the DNA TGTGCCAGTACCTATAGATTGCGGGGAGGCCTGACGACAGATACGCAGTATTTT. Translating gives CASTYRLRGGLTTDTQYF.

The CDR3 sequence: CASSQAGGEWSYNSPLHF. Written as DNA, the CDR3 is TGCGCCAGCAGCCAAGCAGGGGGCGAATGGTCCTATAATTCACCCCTCCACTTT. The V gene is TRBV4-1, the J gene TRBJ1-6, with TRBD1 matching 8 bases. V lost 1 base to trimming and J lost 1 base; unmatched junction nucleotides: 6. The germline gives CDR1 MGHRA, CDR2 YSYEKL. The CDR3 spans 18 residues.

The chain has TRBV7-2 and TRBJ2-7, with 8 bases identical to TRBD1. Germline loops: CDR1 SGHTA, CDR2 FQGNSA. After removal of 5 bases from V and 1 base from J, the junction contained 13 bases not matched to a gene. The CDR3 consists of 17 residues. CDR3 protein: CASSQKSVRDRSYEQYF. For the CDR3, the DNA is TGTGCCAGCAGCCAGAAATCGGTCAGGGACAGGTCCTACGAGCAGTACTTC.